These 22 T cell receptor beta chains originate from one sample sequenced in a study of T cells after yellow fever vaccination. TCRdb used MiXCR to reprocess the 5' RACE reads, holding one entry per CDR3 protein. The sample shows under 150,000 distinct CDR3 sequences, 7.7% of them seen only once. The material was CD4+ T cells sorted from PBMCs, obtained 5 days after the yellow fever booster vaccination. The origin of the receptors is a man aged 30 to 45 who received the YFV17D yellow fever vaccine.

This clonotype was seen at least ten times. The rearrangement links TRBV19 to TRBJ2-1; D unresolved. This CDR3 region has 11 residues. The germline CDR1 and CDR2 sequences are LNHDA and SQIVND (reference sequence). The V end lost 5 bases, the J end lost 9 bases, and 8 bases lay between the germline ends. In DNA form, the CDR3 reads TGTGCCAGTAGTTCCCCCGCTGAGCAGTTCTTC. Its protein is CASSSPAEQFF.

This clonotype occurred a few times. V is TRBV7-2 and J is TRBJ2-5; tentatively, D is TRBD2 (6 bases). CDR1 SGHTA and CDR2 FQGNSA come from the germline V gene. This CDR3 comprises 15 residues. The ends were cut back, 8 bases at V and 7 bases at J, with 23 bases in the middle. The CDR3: CASAWGENVGGTQYF. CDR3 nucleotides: TGTGCCAGCGCGTGGGGGGAGAACGTTGGGGGGACCCAGTACTTC.

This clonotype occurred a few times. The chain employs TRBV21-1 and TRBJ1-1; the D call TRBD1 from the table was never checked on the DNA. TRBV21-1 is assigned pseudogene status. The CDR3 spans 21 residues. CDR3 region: CASSKLGSDHLLGDKDTEAFF. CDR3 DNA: TGTGCCAGCAGCAAATTAGGAAGCGATCATTTATTAGGGGACAAGGACACTGAAGCTTTCTTT.

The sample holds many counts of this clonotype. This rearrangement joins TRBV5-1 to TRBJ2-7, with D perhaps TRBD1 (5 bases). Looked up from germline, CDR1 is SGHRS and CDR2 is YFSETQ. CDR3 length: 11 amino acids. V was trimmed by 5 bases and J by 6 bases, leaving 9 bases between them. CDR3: CASRSRGEQYF. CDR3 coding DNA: TGCGCCAGCAGATCTAGGGGCGAGCAGTACTTC.

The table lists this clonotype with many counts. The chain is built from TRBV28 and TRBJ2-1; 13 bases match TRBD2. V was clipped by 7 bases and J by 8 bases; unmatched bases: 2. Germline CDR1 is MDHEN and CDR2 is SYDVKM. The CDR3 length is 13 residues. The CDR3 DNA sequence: TGTGCCAGCAAACTAGCGGGAGGGGATGAGCAGTTCTTC. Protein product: CASKLAGGDEQFF.

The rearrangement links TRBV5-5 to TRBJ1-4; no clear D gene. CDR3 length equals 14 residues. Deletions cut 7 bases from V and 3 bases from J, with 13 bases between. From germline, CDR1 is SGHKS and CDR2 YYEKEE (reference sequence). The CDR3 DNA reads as TGTGCCAGCGGAAACCGGGCCTCTAATGAAAAACTGTTTTTT. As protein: CASGNRASNEKLFF.

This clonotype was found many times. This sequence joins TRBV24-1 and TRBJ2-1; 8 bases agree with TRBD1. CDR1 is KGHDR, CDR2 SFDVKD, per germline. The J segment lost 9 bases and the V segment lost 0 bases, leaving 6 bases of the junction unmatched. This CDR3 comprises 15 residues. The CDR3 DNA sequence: TGTGCCACCAGTGATTTGTTGACAACAGGGGGTGAGCAGTTCTTC. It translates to CATSDLLTTGGEQFF.

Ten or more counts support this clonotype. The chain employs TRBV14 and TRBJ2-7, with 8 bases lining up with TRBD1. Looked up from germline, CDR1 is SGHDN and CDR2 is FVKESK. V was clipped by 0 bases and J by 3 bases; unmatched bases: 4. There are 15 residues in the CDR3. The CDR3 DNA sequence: TGTGCCAGCAGCCAAGACGGACAGGGTCTCTACGAGCAGTACTTC. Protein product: CASSQDGQGLYEQYF.

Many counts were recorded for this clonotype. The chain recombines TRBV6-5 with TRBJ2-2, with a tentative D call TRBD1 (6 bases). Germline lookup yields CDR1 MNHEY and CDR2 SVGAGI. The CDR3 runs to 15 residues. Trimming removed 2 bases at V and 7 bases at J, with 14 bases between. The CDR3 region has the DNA TGTGCCAGCAGTTACAGCAGGGGTTTAGGCGGGGAGCTGTTTTTT. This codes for CASSYSRGLGGELFF.

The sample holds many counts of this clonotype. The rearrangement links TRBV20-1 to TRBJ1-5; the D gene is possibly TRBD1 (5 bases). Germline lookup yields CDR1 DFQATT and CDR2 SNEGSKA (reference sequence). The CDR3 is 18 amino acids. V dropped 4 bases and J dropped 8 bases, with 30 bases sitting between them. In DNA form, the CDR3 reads TGCAGTGCTACCACACCTACAGGTTTGGCCGGGATGGGGAAGCCCCAGCATTTT. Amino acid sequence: CSATTPTGLAGMGKPQHF.

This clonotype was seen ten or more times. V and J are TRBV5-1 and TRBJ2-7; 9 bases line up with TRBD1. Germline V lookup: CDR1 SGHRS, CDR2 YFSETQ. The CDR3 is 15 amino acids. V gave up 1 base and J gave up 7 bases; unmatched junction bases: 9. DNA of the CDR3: TGCGCCAGCAGCTTGCCTCGGACAGGGGTTCATGAGCAGTACTTC. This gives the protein CASSLPRTGVHEQYF.

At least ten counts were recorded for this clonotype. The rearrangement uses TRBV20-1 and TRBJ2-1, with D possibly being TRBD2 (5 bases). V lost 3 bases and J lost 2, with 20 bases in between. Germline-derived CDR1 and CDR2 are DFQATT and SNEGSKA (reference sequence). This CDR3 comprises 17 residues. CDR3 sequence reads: CSASPLLTGLTYNEQFF. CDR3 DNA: TGCAGTGCTAGCCCCCTCTTGACGGGATTAACCTACAATGAGCAGTTCTTC.

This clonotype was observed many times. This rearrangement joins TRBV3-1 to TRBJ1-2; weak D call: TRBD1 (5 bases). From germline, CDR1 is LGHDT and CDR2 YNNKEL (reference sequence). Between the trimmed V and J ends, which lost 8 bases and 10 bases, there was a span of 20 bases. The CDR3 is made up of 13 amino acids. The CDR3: CASGVRDGRFYTF. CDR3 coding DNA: TGTGCCAGCGGGGTTCGGGACGGAAGGTTCTACACCTTC.

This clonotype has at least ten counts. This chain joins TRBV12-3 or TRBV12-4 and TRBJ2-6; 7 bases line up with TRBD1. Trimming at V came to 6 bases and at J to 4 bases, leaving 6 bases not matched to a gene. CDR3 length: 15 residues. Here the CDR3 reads CASSRDRAGANVLTF. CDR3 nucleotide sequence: TGTGCCAGCAGCCGCGACAGGGCGGGGGCCAACGTCCTGACTTTC.

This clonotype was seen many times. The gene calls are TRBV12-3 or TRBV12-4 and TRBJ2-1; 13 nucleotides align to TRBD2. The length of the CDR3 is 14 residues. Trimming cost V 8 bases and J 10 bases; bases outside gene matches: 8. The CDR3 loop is CASHQSGLAGEQFF. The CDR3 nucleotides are TGTGCCAGCCACCAATCGGGACTAGCGGGGGAGCAGTTCTTC.

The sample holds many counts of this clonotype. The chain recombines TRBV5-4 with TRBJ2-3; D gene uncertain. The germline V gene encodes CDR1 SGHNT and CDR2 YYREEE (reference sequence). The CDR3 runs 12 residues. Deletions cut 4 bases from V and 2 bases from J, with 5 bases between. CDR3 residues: CASSGSTDTQYF. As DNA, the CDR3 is TGTGCCAGCAGCGGCTCCACAGATACGCAGTATTTT.

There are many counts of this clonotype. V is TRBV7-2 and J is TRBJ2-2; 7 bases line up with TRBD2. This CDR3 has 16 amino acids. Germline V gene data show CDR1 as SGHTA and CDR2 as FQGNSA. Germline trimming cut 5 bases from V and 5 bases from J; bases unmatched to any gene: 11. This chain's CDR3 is CASSLVGFSGTGELFF. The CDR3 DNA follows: TGTGCCAGCAGCCTTGTTGGCTTTAGCGGGACCGGGGAGCTGTTTTTT.

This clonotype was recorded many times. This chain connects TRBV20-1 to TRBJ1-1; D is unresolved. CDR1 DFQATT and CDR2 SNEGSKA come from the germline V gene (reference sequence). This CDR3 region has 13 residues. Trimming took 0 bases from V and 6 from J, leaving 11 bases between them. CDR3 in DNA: TGCAGTGCTAGAGAAACGGTGAGACCTGAAGCTTTCTTT. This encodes CSARETVRPEAFF.

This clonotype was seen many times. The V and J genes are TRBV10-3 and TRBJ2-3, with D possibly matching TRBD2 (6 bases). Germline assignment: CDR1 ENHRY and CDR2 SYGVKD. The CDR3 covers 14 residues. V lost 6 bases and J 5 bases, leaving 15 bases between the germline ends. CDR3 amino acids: CAISREKGLDTQYF. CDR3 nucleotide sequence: TGTGCCATCAGCCGGGAGAAGGGTTTAGATACGCAGTATTTT.

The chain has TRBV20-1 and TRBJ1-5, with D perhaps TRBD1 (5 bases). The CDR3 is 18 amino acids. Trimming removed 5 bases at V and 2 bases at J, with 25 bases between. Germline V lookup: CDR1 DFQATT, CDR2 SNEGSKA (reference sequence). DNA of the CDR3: TGCAGTGCTCCCCTACGGGAGGGGTCCCTTTGGGGCAATCAGCCCCAGCATTTT. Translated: CSAPLREGSLWGNQPQHF.

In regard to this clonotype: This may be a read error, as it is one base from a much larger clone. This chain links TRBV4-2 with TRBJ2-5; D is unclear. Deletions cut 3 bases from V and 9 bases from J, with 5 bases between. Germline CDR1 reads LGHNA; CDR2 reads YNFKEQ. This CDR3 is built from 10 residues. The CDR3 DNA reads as TGTGCCAGCAGCCACGATTCCCAGTACTTC. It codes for CASSHDSQYF.

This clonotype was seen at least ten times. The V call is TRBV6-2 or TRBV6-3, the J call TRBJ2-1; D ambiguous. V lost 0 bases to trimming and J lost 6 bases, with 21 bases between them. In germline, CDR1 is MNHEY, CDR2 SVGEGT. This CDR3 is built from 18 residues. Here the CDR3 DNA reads TGTGCCAGCAGTTACTCGCCCCAGGTAGTGCCCCGCCCCAATGAGCAGTTCTTC. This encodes CASSYSPQVVPRPNEQFF.